This is a list of T cell receptor beta chains from one sample in a study of blood T cell repertoires in COVID-19. The protocol was immunoSEQ multiplex PCR, while the TCRdb copy is restricted to in-frame clones and leaves out a portion. The sample consists of 250,000 or so clones, roughly 89% of them appearing once. The sequenced sample consisted of peripheral blood. Source of these receptors: a woman in her thirties or forties who had recovered from COVID-19. Each CDR3 is given with its conserved first and last residue. The order of the fields is J gene, D gene, V gene, clone size, CDR3 DNA, CDR3 protein. A D gene is named only where the DNA matches it firmly. Rows give clone size only sometimes, using once, few, many, or a class for an expanded clone.

J gene: TRBJ2-1; D gene: .; V gene: TRBV19; clone size: once; CDR3 DNA: TGTGCCAGTAGTATAGATCCGTCCTACAATGAGCAGTTCTTC; CDR3 protein: CASSIDPSYNEQFF
J gene: TRBJ2-1; D gene: .; V gene: TRBV7-9; clone size: .; CDR3 DNA: TGTGCCAGCAGTCACACTCCCCCTAGCAGCTACAATGAGCAGTTCTTC; CDR3 protein: CASSHTPPSSYNEQFF
J gene: TRBJ1-3; D gene: .; V gene: TRBV2; clone size: once; CDR3 DNA: TGTGCCAGCAGTGGGGGGGGATACGGAAACACCATATATTTT; CDR3 protein: CASSGGGYGNTIYF
J gene: TRBJ2-1; D gene: TRBD2; V gene: TRBV7-2; clone size: .; CDR3 DNA: TGTGCCAGCAGCTTACTGGCTAGCGGGAGGGCAAGGGAGCAGTTCTTC; CDR3 protein: CASSLLASGRAREQFF
J gene: TRBJ2-1; D gene: TRBD2; V gene: TRBV9; clone size: .; CDR3 DNA: TGTGCCAGCAGCGTACAGTCAACTAGCGGGAGTCTAAGTGAGCAGTTCTTC; CDR3 protein: CASSVQSTSGSLSEQFF
J gene: TRBJ2-5; D gene: TRBD2; V gene: TRBV5-4; clone size: .; CDR3 DNA: TGTGCCAGCAGCCGGGGGGGCGGGGGACCCCAAGAGACCCAGTACTTC; CDR3 protein: CASSRGGGGPQETQYF
J gene: TRBJ1-1; D gene: .; V gene: TRBV7-9; clone size: .; CDR3 DNA: TGTGCCAGCAGCTACAGGAACACTGAAGCTTTCTTT; CDR3 protein: CASSYRNTEAFF
J gene: TRBJ1-6; D gene: .; V gene: TRBV12-3/TRBV12-4; clone size: .; CDR3 DNA: TGTGCCAGCAGTTTAGACAGGAATTCACCCCTCCACTTT; CDR3 protein: CASSLDRNSPLHF
J gene: TRBJ1-1; D gene: TRBD1; V gene: TRBV7-9; clone size: .; CDR3 DNA: TGTGCCAGCAAAGGACAGGGGGGCACTGAAGCTTTCTTT; CDR3 protein: CASKGQGGTEAFF
J gene: TRBJ2-3; D gene: TRBD2; V gene: TRBV7-3; clone size: .; CDR3 DNA: TGTGCCAGCAGCTCTAGCGGGGAGGACACAGATACGCAGTATTTT; CDR3 protein: CASSSSGEDTDTQYF
J gene: TRBJ1-1; D gene: TRBD1; V gene: TRBV10-3; clone size: .; CDR3 DNA: TGTGCCATCAGTGAGAAGATGACAGGGGGCGGTTTGAGCACTGAAGCTTTCTTT; CDR3 protein: CAISEKMTGGGLSTEAFF
J gene: TRBJ2-1; D gene: TRBD2; V gene: TRBV19; clone size: once; CDR3 DNA: TGTGCCAGTAGTATAGGTTCGGGGGGTTCCTACAATGAGCAGTTCTTC; CDR3 protein: CASSIGSGGSYNEQFF
J gene: TRBJ1-2; D gene: .; V gene: TRBV7-6; clone size: .; CDR3 DNA: TGTGCCAGCAGCTCGGGTTTCCGGGCGCCACAGGGCCGGGCCTATCGCTACACCTTC; CDR3 protein: CASSSGFRAPQGRAYRYTF
J gene: TRBJ1-5; D gene: .; V gene: TRBV28; clone size: .; CDR3 DNA: TGTGCCAGCAGTTTAGGTCAGGCGCCCCAGCATTTT; CDR3 protein: CASSLGQAPQHF
J gene: TRBJ1-3; D gene: .; V gene: TRBV2; clone size: .; CDR3 DNA: TGTGCCAGCAGCCTAGGGGGCTCTGGAAACACCATATATTTT; CDR3 protein: CASSLGGSGNTIYF
J gene: TRBJ2-7; D gene: .; V gene: TRBV14; clone size: .; CDR3 DNA: TGTGCCAGCAGCCAAGCAGGGCTCCACGAGCAGTACTTC; CDR3 protein: CASSQAGLHEQYF
J gene: TRBJ1-2; D gene: .; V gene: TRBV19; clone size: .; CDR3 DNA: TGTGCCAGTAGTATAGACCGGGGGAACTATGGCTACACCTTC; CDR3 protein: CASSIDRGNYGYTF
J gene: TRBJ1-5; D gene: TRBD1; V gene: TRBV7-2; clone size: .; CDR3 DNA: TGTGCCAGCAGCTTAGTTGACAGGGGAAGTCAGCCCCAGCATTTT; CDR3 protein: CASSLVDRGSQPQHF
J gene: TRBJ2-5; D gene: .; V gene: TRBV29-1; clone size: .; CDR3 DNA: TGCAGCGCCCGTGTCCCTCAGGGTCCAGAGACCCAGTACTTC; CDR3 protein: CSARVPQGPETQYF
J gene: TRBJ1-4; D gene: .; V gene: TRBV4-1; clone size: .; CDR3 DNA: TGCGCCAGCAGCCAAGGAGACACAGATAATGAAAAACTGTTTTTT; CDR3 protein: CASSQGDTDNEKLFF
J gene: TRBJ1-2; D gene: TRBD1; V gene: TRBV24-1; clone size: .; CDR3 DNA: TGTGCCACCAGTGAAGGGACAGGAACTAACTATGGCTACACCTTC; CDR3 protein: CATSEGTGTNYGYTF
J gene: TRBJ2-2; D gene: .; V gene: TRBV27; clone size: .; CDR3 DNA: TGTGCCAGCAGTTCGAGGCGCGGCGGGGAGCTGTTTTTT; CDR3 protein: CASSSRRGGELFF
J gene: TRBJ2-7; D gene: TRBD1; V gene: TRBV5-6; clone size: .; CDR3 DNA: TGTGCCAGCAGCTTGATTGGGACAGGGGTCGACGAGCAGTACTTC; CDR3 protein: CASSLIGTGVDEQYF
J gene: TRBJ2-7; D gene: TRBD2; V gene: TRBV19; clone size: many; CDR3 DNA: TGTGCCAGTAGTAAAACTAGCGGGGGGCTTACCTACGAGCAGTACTTC; CDR3 protein: CASSKTSGGLTYEQYF
J gene: TRBJ1-3; D gene: .; V gene: TRBV13; clone size: once; CDR3 DNA: TGTGCCAGTGGGGGCCGAGGAAACACCATATATTTT; CDR3 protein: CASGGRGNTIYF
J gene: TRBJ2-1; D gene: .; V gene: TRBV2; clone size: .; CDR3 DNA: TGTGCCAGCAGTGGGCTTCACAATGAGCAGTTCTTC; CDR3 protein: CASSGLHNEQFF
J gene: TRBJ2-3; D gene: .; V gene: TRBV19; clone size: .; CDR3 DNA: TGTGCCAGTAGTATTACAGGGACAGATACGCAGTATTTT; CDR3 protein: CASSITGTDTQYF
J gene: TRBJ1-1; D gene: .; V gene: TRBV24-1; clone size: .; CDR3 DNA: TGTGCCACCAGTGAACCCGGAGGGACCCGCGCTTTCTTT; CDR3 protein: CATSEPGGTRAFF
J gene: TRBJ2-7; D gene: .; V gene: TRBV10-1; clone size: .; CDR3 DNA: TGCGCCAGCATAGAGGCTCTGAACTACGAGCAGTACTTC; CDR3 protein: CASIEALNYEQYF
J gene: TRBJ2-5; D gene: TRBD1; V gene: TRBV27; clone size: .; CDR3 DNA: TGTGCCACCGGGACAGGGGGAGATATTAGGGAGACCCAGTACTTC; CDR3 protein: CATGTGGDIRETQYF
J gene: TRBJ1-2; D gene: .; V gene: TRBV11-3; clone size: .; CDR3 DNA: TGTGCCAGCAGCCTACAGGGTCTGAATGGCTACACCTTC; CDR3 protein: CASSLQGLNGYTF
J gene: TRBJ2-7; D gene: .; V gene: TRBV4-1; clone size: .; CDR3 DNA: TGCGCCAGCAGCCAAGGAGGGGCCAGGGGTCTCTCCTACGAGCAGTACTTC; CDR3 protein: CASSQGGARGLSYEQYF
J gene: TRBJ2-5; D gene: .; V gene: TRBV11-2; clone size: .; CDR3 DNA: TGTGCCAGCAGTACCGTGGGCCCAGAGACCCAGTACTTC; CDR3 protein: CASSTVGPETQYF
J gene: TRBJ2-1; D gene: TRBD2; V gene: TRBV2; clone size: .; CDR3 DNA: TGTGCCAGCAGCTTATTAGCGGGGGGGCCGGGGAATGAGCAGTTCTTC; CDR3 protein: CASSLLAGGPGNEQFF
J gene: TRBJ1-1; D gene: TRBD1; V gene: TRBV6-4; clone size: once; CDR3 DNA: TGTGCCAGCAGTGACTCGGACAGGGTACCGCGTACTGAAGCTTTCTTT; CDR3 protein: CASSDSDRVPRTEAFF
J gene: TRBJ2-5; D gene: TRBD1; V gene: TRBV3-1/TRBV3-2; clone size: .; CDR3 DNA: TGTGCCAGCACCCACAGGGGAGAGACCCAGTACTTC; CDR3 protein: CASTHRGETQYF
J gene: TRBJ2-1; D gene: TRBD2; V gene: TRBV11-2; clone size: .; CDR3 DNA: TGTGCCAGCAGCTTAGGTGGCGGGGGGGCATATGAGCAGTTCTTC; CDR3 protein: CASSLGGGGAYEQFF
J gene: TRBJ2-3; D gene: TRBD1; V gene: TRBV4-2; clone size: .; CDR3 DNA: TGTGCCAGCAGCCGACTTCGGCGGACAGGGCAAGATACGCAGTATTTT; CDR3 protein: CASSRLRRTGQDTQYF
J gene: TRBJ2-5; D gene: TRBD2; V gene: TRBV10-3; clone size: .; CDR3 DNA: TGTGCCATCAGTGAGCCGGAGGGACTAGCGGGAGAAAAAGAGACCCAGTACTTC; CDR3 protein: CAISEPEGLAGEKETQYF
J gene: TRBJ2-2; D gene: TRBD2; V gene: TRBV11-1; clone size: .; CDR3 DNA: TGTGCCAGCAGCTCAGCCATAGCGGGGGGACCCCACGGGGAGCTGTTTTTT; CDR3 protein: CASSSAIAGGPHGELFF
J gene: TRBJ2-2; D gene: .; V gene: TRBV30; clone size: once; CDR3 DNA: TGTGCCTGGGCGGGACACCTCACCGGGGAGCTGTTTTTT; CDR3 protein: CAWAGHLTGELFF
J gene: TRBJ2-2; D gene: .; V gene: TRBV9; clone size: .; CDR3 DNA: TGTGCCAGCAGCGTAGGAGGAATGAACACCGGGGAGCTGTTTTTT; CDR3 protein: CASSVGGMNTGELFF
J gene: TRBJ2-5; D gene: TRBD2; V gene: TRBV5-8; clone size: .; CDR3 DNA: TGTGCCAGCAGCTCCGGGACTAGCGGGAGTATGAAGACCCAGTACTTC; CDR3 protein: CASSSGTSGSMKTQYF
J gene: TRBJ2-5; D gene: .; V gene: TRBV6-5; clone size: .; CDR3 DNA: TGTGCCAGCAGTTACTCGAGACAGGAAAAGACCCAGTACTTC; CDR3 protein: CASSYSRQEKTQYF
J gene: TRBJ1-5; D gene: TRBD1; V gene: TRBV5-5; clone size: .; CDR3 DNA: TGTGCCAGCAGTAGAACAGGGGAGAGCAATCAGCCCCAGCATTTT; CDR3 protein: CASSRTGESNQPQHF
J gene: TRBJ1-6; D gene: .; V gene: TRBV27; clone size: .; CDR3 DNA: TGTGCCAGCAGTTTAGAGGGGGACTATAATTCACCCCTCCACTTT; CDR3 protein: CASSLEGDYNSPLHF
J gene: TRBJ1-3; D gene: .; V gene: TRBV28; clone size: .; CDR3 DNA: TGTGCCAGCAGTCCCGGACTGTCCTCTGGAAACACCATATATTTT; CDR3 protein: CASSPGLSSGNTIYF
J gene: TRBJ2-1; D gene: TRBD2; V gene: TRBV5-1; clone size: .; CDR3 DNA: TGCGCCAGCAGCTTGGTAATGGCTAGCGGTGGGGAGCAGTTCTTC; CDR3 protein: CASSLVMASGGEQFF
J gene: TRBJ2-5; D gene: .; V gene: TRBV7-9; clone size: .; CDR3 DNA: TGTGCCAGCAGCTTAGGGGGGCAGACCCAGTACTTC; CDR3 protein: CASSLGGQTQYF
J gene: TRBJ2-7; D gene: .; V gene: TRBV10-3; clone size: .; CDR3 DNA: TGTGCCATCAGCACCTCAAAGGGGGCCTACGAGCAGTACTTC; CDR3 protein: CAISTSKGAYEQYF